Listed here are 24 T cell receptor beta chains from one sample, sequenced in a study of blood T cell repertoires in COVID-19. The method was immunoSEQ multiplex PCR; TCRdb's version includes in-frame clones alone and lacks a portion of them. The repertoire holds roughly 150,000 clones, with 82% as singletons. The specimen was PBMCs or T cells enriched from blood (not recorded which). The receptors here all came from a man aged 55 to 70 who had recovered from COVID-19.

This clone was seen a single time. The V call is TRBV7-9, the J call TRBJ2-1; D remains unclear. Germline CDR1 SEHNR, CDR2 FQNEAQ (reference sequence). V was pared by 1 base and J by 6 bases, with 10 bases between. The CDR3 has 14 residues. Here the CDR3 DNA reads TGTGCCAGCAGCTTAGAGGCCTCGGGCAATGAGCAGTTCTTC. Residues: CASSLEASGNEQFF.

This chain uses TRBV18 with TRBJ2-7; 14 nucleotides match TRBD2. V gave up 5 bases and J gave up 4 bases; unmatched junction bases: 1. This CDR3 region has 14 residues. Per the germline V gene, CDR1 is KGHSH and CDR2 is LQKENI. CDR3 loop: CASSWTSGGYEQYF. CDR3 sequence (DNA): TGTGCCAGCTCATGGACTAGCGGGGGGTACGAGCAGTACTTC.

J is TRBJ1-2 and V is TRBV10-3; D is uncertain. Germline CDR1 is ENHRY and CDR2 is SYGVKD. V lost 4 bases and J 4 bases, leaving 13 bases between the germline ends. This CDR3 is 14 amino acids long. The CDR3 region has the DNA TGTGCCATCAGTGCTGATGGCGGAGTCTATGGCTACACCTTC. It is translated as CAISADGGVYGYTF.

The chain joins TRBV19 to TRBJ1-2, with 7 positions matching TRBD1. Germline loops: CDR1 LNHDA, CDR2 SQIVND (reference sequence). This CDR3 region has 15 residues. Unmatched junction bases numbered 9, after V lost 6 bases and J lost 2 bases. The CDR3 region is CASSRDSQRNYGYTF. DNA of the CDR3: TGTGCCAGTAGCCGGGACAGCCAGAGAAACTATGGCTACACCTTC.

The V call is TRBV12-5, the J call TRBJ1-1; a weak D match, TRBD1 (5 bases). CDR1 is LGHNT, CDR2 FRNRAP, per germline. Trimming pared 6 bases from V and 1 base from J, leaving 15 bases between. The CDR3 is 15 amino acids. The CDR3 bases are TGTGCTAGTGGGTTGTGGGGGGGAAGGAACACTGAAGCTTTCTTT. Its translation: CASGLWGGRNTEAFF.

The chain combines TRBV6-5 with TRBJ2-3; TRBD2 might be the D (6 bases). Trimming took off 0 bases at V and 5 bases at J, with 15 bases between the two ends. Germline V gives CDR1 MNHEY, CDR2 SVGAGI. The CDR3 is 16 amino acids. CDR3 DNA sequence: TGTGCCAGCAGTTACTCCGGGCGGGGTCTTTTAGATACGCAGTATTTT. It translates to CASSYSGRGLLDTQYF.

V gene TRBV7-9 combines with J gene TRBJ1-2; 9 positions match TRBD1. V was clipped by 3 bases and J by 6 bases; unmatched bases: 5. Germline values: CDR1 SEHNR, CDR2 FQNEAQ (reference sequence). The CDR3 runs to 14 residues. The DNA for the CDR3 is TGTGCCAGCAGCTTCGGGACAGGGACCGATGGCTACACCTTC. This codes for CASSFGTGTDGYTF.

The V gene is TRBV28, the J gene TRBJ1-1; 7 nucleotides align to TRBD1. The CDR3 has 12 amino acids. V lost 6 bases, J lost 7 bases, and 5 bases stayed unmatched. Germline CDR1 and CDR2: MDHEN and SYDVKM. Here the CDR3 DNA reads TGTGCCAGCAGCACACAGGGGTTTGAAGCTTTCTTT. The encoded protein is CASSTQGFEAFF. Combining the CDR3 with reference TRBV28 and TRBJ1-1 gives the whole variable domain DVKVTQSSRYLVKRTGEKVFLECVQDMDHENMFWYRQDPGLGLRLIYFSYDVKMKEKGDIPEGYSVSREKKERFSLILESASTNQTSMYLCASSTQGFEAFFGQGTRLTVV.

This chain links TRBV9 with TRBJ2-5, with D unresolved. Germline V gives CDR1 SGDLS, CDR2 YYNGEE. The CDR3 runs to 13 residues. The germline V and J ends were trimmed by 0 bases and 4 bases, with 7 bases remaining between them. CDR3 bases: TGTGCCAGCAGCGTAGTGGCAGGAGAGACCCAGTACTTC. The encoded protein is CASSVVAGETQYF.

The genes are TRBV29-1 and TRBJ2-5; 11 bases map to TRBD1. With 6 bases clipped from V and 4 bases from J, the junction kept 4 bases outside the gene matches. The CDR3 length is 13 residues. In germline, CDR1 is SQVTM, CDR2 ANQGSEA. CDR3 in DNA: TGCAGCGTAGGGACAGGGGGGAGAGAGACCCAGTACTTC. Translation: CSVGTGGRETQYF.

The rearrangement links TRBV30 to TRBJ2-2; 7 bases are a match to TRBD1. The length of the CDR3 is 16 residues. Germline loops: CDR1 GTSNPN, CDR2 SVGIG (reference sequence). Trimming cost V 1 base and J 7 bases; bases outside gene matches: 12. The CDR3 region has the DNA TGTGCCTGGAGTGGACCTAGACAGGGCTTTAGCGGGGAGCTGTTTTTT. It yields the protein CAWSGPRQGFSGELFF.

J is TRBJ2-7 and V is TRBV29-1; 11 bases map to TRBD1. V lost 4 bases to trimming and J lost 2 bases; unmatched junction nucleotides: 10. CDR1 is SQVTM and CDR2 is ANQGSEA in the germline V gene. The length of the CDR3 is 16 residues. This CDR3 reads CSVVGTGGLLAYEQYF. The DNA of the CDR3 is TGCAGCGTTGTCGGGACAGGGGGTCTCTTGGCCTACGAGCAGTACTTC.

Turning to this clone: Other DNA sequences within the sample encode an identical CDR3. CDR3 amino acids: CASSPGVNTEAFF. In nucleotides, the CDR3 is TGCGCCAGCAGCCCGGGGGTGAACACTGAAGCTTTCTTT. The chain has TRBV5-1 and TRBJ1-1; TRBD1 might be the D (5 bases). V lost 4 bases, J lost 0 bases, and 7 bases lay in between. CDR1 is SGHRS and CDR2 is YFSETQ in the germline V gene. The CDR3 consists of 13 residues.

V and J are TRBV10-3 and TRBJ1-1; TRBD1 matches at 9 bases. CDR1 and CDR2 from the germline V gene are ENHRY and SYGVKD. J was trimmed by 1 base and V by 0 bases; bases with no gene match: 0. The CDR3 has 15 amino acids. The CDR3 nucleotides read TGTGCCATCAGTGAGTCGACAGGGGGGAACACTGAAGCTTTCTTT. Residues: CAISESTGGNTEAFF.

V gene TRBV5-1 combines with J gene TRBJ1-1; 8 nucleotides agree with TRBD1. V was clipped by 4 bases and J by 1 base; unmatched bases: 6. This CDR3 spans 15 amino acids. CDR1 SGHRS and CDR2 YFSETQ come from the germline V gene. The CDR3 DNA follows: TGCGCCAGCAGCAGCTGGACAGGGCAGAACACTGAAGCTTTCTTT. It is translated as CASSSWTGQNTEAFF. Variable domain in full (rest from reference TRBV5-1 and TRBJ1-1): KAGVTQTPRYLIKTRGQQVTLSCSPISGHRSVSWYQQTPGQGLQFLFEYFSETQRNKGNFPGRFSGRQFSNSRSEMNVSTLELGDSALYLCASSSWTGQNTEAFFGQGTRLTVV.

V gene TRBV4-1 combines with J gene TRBJ1-1; weak D call: TRBD1 (5 bases). The CDR3 is 15 amino acids. Germline V gene sequence: CDR1 MGHRA, CDR2 YSYEKL. The V end was cut by 7 bases, the J end by 4 bases, with 19 bases between. CDR3 in amino acids: CASTPAWGDGTEAFF. In DNA form, the CDR3 reads TGCGCCAGCACCCCCGCCTGGGGCGACGGCACTGAAGCTTTCTTT.

The chain couples TRBV9 to TRBJ2-3; 12 bases line up with TRBD2. The ends lost 0 bases at V and 2 bases at J; junction bases unmatched: 4. The CDR3 consists of 17 residues. The germline CDR1 and CDR2 sequences are SGDLS and YYNGEE. CDR3 amino acids: CASSVDLAGGITDTQYF. In DNA, the CDR3 is TGTGCCAGCAGCGTAGACCTAGCGGGGGGGATCACAGATACGCAGTATTTT.

This clone appeared once. The gene calls are TRBV19 and TRBJ2-3; 9 nucleotides align to TRBD1. J gave up 2 bases and V 1 base, and 4 bases lay outside the gene matches. There are 16 residues in the CDR3. Germline V gene lookup returns CDR1 LNHDA and CDR2 SQIVND (reference sequence). The CDR3 DNA reads as TGTGCCAGTAGTATAGGCCGGGACAGGGACACAGATACGCAGTATTTT. Translated, it gives CASSIGRDRDTDTQYF.

This clone was observed a single time. V is TRBV24-1 and J is TRBJ2-4; tentatively, D is TRBD2 (7 bases). CDR1 and CDR2 (germline): KGHDR, SFDVKD. This CDR3 has 14 amino acids. Trimming removed 5 bases from V and 12 bases from J, with 19 bases in between. The CDR3 nucleotides are TGTGCCACCAGTGCTCCCGGGGGGCAGGGGAATCAGTACTTC. Its protein product is CATSAPGGQGNQYF.

The chain joins TRBV19 to TRBJ1-3; no clear D. CDR3 length equals 18 residues. The germline V and J ends were trimmed by 3 bases and 0 bases, with 18 bases remaining between them. Germline loops: CDR1 LNHDA, CDR2 SQIVND (reference sequence). The CDR3 nucleotides are TGTGCCAGTAGTATGGAAGTGCGGCTCCTTATCTCTGGAAACACCATATATTTT. Its protein is CASSMEVRLLISGNTIYF.

The genes are TRBV19 and TRBJ2-1; 10 nucleotides match TRBD2. V dropped 5 bases and J dropped 6; count of bases not matched to a gene: 10. The germline V gene has CDR1 LNHDA and CDR2 SQIVND (reference sequence). The CDR3 spans 16 residues. As DNA, the CDR3 is TGTGCCAGTAGTTCCTCCCTAGCGGGAGATCTCAATGAGCAGTTCTTC. Amino acids: CASSSSLAGDLNEQFF.

The genes are TRBV4-2 and TRBJ1-1, with D hard to call. Trimming cost V 0 bases and J 0 bases, with 11 bases left between them. Germline V gene data show CDR1 as LGHNA and CDR2 as YNFKEQ. The CDR3 is 16 amino acids. The CDR3 is CASSQEAQVMNTEAFF. DNA for the CDR3: TGTGCCAGCAGCCAAGAGGCCCAGGTCATGAACACTGAAGCTTTCTTT.

The chain couples TRBV5-1 to TRBJ2-5, with TRBD2 matching 10 bases. The CDR3 extends over 17 amino acids. Trimming took 1 base from V and 5 from J; bases not matched to a gene: 11. Germline loops: CDR1 SGHRS, CDR2 YFSETQ. CDR3 loop: CASSLNTAGGLPETQYF. CDR3 bases: TGCGCCAGCAGCTTGAATACAGCGGGGGGGCTTCCGGAGACCCAGTACTTC.

The chain combines TRBV9 with TRBJ2-2, with 11 bases aligning to TRBD1. Germline V gene data show CDR1 as SGDLS and CDR2 as YYNGEE. J lost 1 base, V lost 7 bases, and 6 bases had no gene match. The CDR3 has 16 residues. CDR3 amino acids: CASGPGTGGNTGELFF. In nucleotides, the CDR3 is TGTGCCAGCGGACCTGGGACAGGGGGGAACACCGGGGAGCTGTTTTTT.